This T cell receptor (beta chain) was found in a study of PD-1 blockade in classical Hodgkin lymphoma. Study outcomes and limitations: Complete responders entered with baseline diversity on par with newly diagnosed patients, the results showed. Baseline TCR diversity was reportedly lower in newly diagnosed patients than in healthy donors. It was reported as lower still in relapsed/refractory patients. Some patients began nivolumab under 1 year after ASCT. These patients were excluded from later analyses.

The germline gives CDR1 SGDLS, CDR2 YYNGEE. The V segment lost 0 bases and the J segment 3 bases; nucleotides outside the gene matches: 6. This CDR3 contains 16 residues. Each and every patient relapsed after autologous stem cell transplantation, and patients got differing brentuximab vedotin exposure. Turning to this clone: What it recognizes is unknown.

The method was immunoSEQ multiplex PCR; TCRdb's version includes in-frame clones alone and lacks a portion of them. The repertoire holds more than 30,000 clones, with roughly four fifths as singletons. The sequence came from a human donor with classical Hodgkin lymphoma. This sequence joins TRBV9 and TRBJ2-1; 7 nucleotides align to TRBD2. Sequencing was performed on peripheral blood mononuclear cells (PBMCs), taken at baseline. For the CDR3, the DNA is TGTGCCAGCAGCGTAGCTAGCGGCAGAGACTACAATGAGCAGTTCTTC. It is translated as CASSVASGRDYNEQFF.